This passage covers 32 T cell receptor beta chains from one sample sequenced in a study of blood T cell repertoires in COVID-19. Profiled with immunoSEQ multiplex PCR; TCRdb holds only in-frame clones, not every one. Of about 270,000 clones detected, 85% appear once; the ten largest clones hold roughly 14%. Material: peripheral blood. These receptors all come from a human donor in a cohort sampled during active COVID-19.

CDR3 nucleotide sequence: TGTGCCAGCAGCGTTAGCGGTCCCTTGAAGGATGAGCAGTTCTTC. Translation: CASSVSGPLKDEQFF. This chain links TRBV9 with TRBJ2-1, with D perhaps TRBD2 (6 bases). V was shortened by 2 bases and J by 8 bases, with 17 bases between the two germline ends. The CDR3 loop spans 15 amino acids. Per germline, CDR1 SGDLS and CDR2 YYNGEE.

The chain combines TRBV7-2 with TRBJ2-3; 9 bases align to TRBD1. Germline V gives CDR1 SGHTA, CDR2 FQGNSA. This CDR3 has 15 amino acids. V gave up 6 bases and J gave up 3 bases; unmatched junction bases: 7. CDR3 region: CASRLNRGRTDTQYF. CDR3 DNA sequence: TGTGCCAGCAGACTTAACAGGGGGCGGACAGATACGCAGTATTTT.

The chain employs TRBV7-9 and TRBJ2-5; D is perhaps TRBD1 (5 bases). Trimming pared 7 bases from V and 2 bases from J, leaving 14 bases between. This CDR3 region has 14 residues. Germline CDR1 and CDR2: SEHNR and FQNEAQ (reference sequence). CDR3 DNA sequence: TGTGCCAGCACCCGAAGGGGTGGGCAAGAGACCCAGTACTTC. It encodes CASTRRGGQETQYF. The full variable domain, in which reference TRBV7-9 and TRBJ2-5 provide the parts outside the CDR3, is DTGVSQNPRHKITKRGQNVTFRCDPISEHNRLYWYRQTLGQGPEFLTYFQNEAQLEKSRLLSDRFSAERPKGSFSTLEIQRTEQGDSAMYLCASTRRGGQETQYFGPGTRLLVL.

The V and J genes are TRBV28 and TRBJ1-3; maybe TRBD1 (6 bases). CDR1 and CDR2 from the germline V gene are MDHEN and SYDVKM. Trimming took 7 bases from V and 4 from J, leaving 17 bases between them. The CDR3 sequence is 15 residues long. CDR3: CASTHRTVPGNTIYF. CDR3 sequence (DNA): TGTGCCAGCACCCACCGGACAGTACCCGGAAACACCATATATTTT. The whole variable domain, remainder taken from reference TRBV28 and TRBJ1-3, is DVKVTQSSRYLVKRTGEKVFLECVQDMDHENMFWYRQDPGLGLRLIYFSYDVKMKEKGDIPEGYSVSREKKERFSLILESASTNQTSMYLCASTHRTVPGNTIYFGEGSWLTVV.

The gene calls are TRBV18 and TRBJ2-5, with D possibly matching TRBD1 (6 bases). The ends were cut back, 2 bases at V and 5 bases at J, with 12 bases in the middle. The germline V gene has CDR1 KGHSH and CDR2 LQKENI. CDR3 size: 14 residues. The DNA for the CDR3 is TGTGCCAGCTCACCAGACAGGATGGGGGAGACCCAGTACTTC. It translates to CASSPDRMGETQYF.

This chain joins TRBV27 and TRBJ1-2; D gene unclear. In germline, CDR1 is MNHEY, CDR2 SMNVEV (reference sequence). The CDR3 has 15 residues. V gave up 5 bases and J gave up 8 bases, with 21 bases separating them. The CDR3 bases are TGTGCCAGCAGTCAGGTCCAGGACGGGGTTGGGGGCTACACCTTC. Its translation is CASSQVQDGVGGYTF.

This clone came up once. The chain combines TRBV7-2 with TRBJ2-7; a possible D gene is TRBD1 (5 bases). Between the trimmed V and J ends, which lost 2 bases and 3 bases, there was a span of 14 bases. The CDR3 loop spans 15 amino acids. Per germline, CDR1 SGHTA and CDR2 FQGNSA. DNA for the CDR3: TGTGCCAGCAGCTTATTCCAGGGATGGAACTACGAGCAGTACTTC. Translated: CASSLFQGWNYEQYF.

This chain connects TRBV12-3 or TRBV12-4 to TRBJ2-7, with TRBD2 as a possible D gene (5 bases). V was shortened by 6 bases and J by 6 bases, with 15 bases between the two germline ends. The length of the CDR3 is 13 residues. In DNA form, the CDR3 reads TGTGCCAGCAGCCGGGAAGCACGGGGCGAGCAGTACTTC. Protein product: CASSREARGEQYF.

The V and J genes are TRBV7-9 and TRBJ2-1; 7 bases are shared with TRBD2. CDR3 length: 15 residues. Germline V gene lookup returns CDR1 SEHNR and CDR2 FQNEAQ (reference sequence). The V segment lost 3 bases and the J segment 8 bases; nucleotides outside the gene matches: 10. The CDR3 sequence is CASSLWRGRTDEQFF. The CDR3 nucleotides read TGTGCCAGCAGCTTGTGGCGGGGGAGGACGGATGAGCAGTTCTTC. Variable domain in full (rest from reference TRBV7-9 and TRBJ2-1): DTGVSQNPRHKITKRGQNVTFRCDPISEHNRLYWYRQTLGQGPEFLTYFQNEAQLEKSRLLSDRFSAERPKGSFSTLEIQRTEQGDSAMYLCASSLWRGRTDEQFFGPGTRLTVL.

This chain connects TRBV6-2 or TRBV6-3 to TRBJ2-1; D is possibly TRBD2 (5 bases). This CDR3 contains 15 residues. Trimming stripped 2 bases from V and 7 bases from J, with 15 bases between. The germline CDR1 and CDR2 sequences are MNHEY and SVGEGT. CDR3 sequence: CASSYGVVGGNEQFF. The CDR3 DNA sequence: TGTGCCAGCAGTTACGGGGTGGTGGGCGGGAATGAGCAGTTCTTC.

The chain recombines TRBV24-1 with TRBJ2-3; TRBD2 aligns across 9 bases. Germline assignment: CDR1 KGHDR and CDR2 SFDVKD. J was trimmed by 2 bases and V by 7 bases; bases with no gene match: 15. The CDR3 covers 18 residues. For the CDR3, the DNA is TGTGCCACCAGCTCTACTAGCGGGCTCCCACACCACACAGATACGCAGTATTTT. Translation gives CATSSTSGLPHHTDTQYF.

V usage is TRBV29-1 and J usage is TRBJ2-7; TRBD2 agrees at 7 bases. CDR1 SQVTM and CDR2 ANQGSEA come from the germline V gene. CDR3 length: 13 residues. The trim removed 6 bases at V and 1 base at J, leaving 6 bases unmatched. Written as DNA, the CDR3 is TGCAGCGTCCGGGGGGTCACATCCTACGAGCAGTACTTC. Translation gives CSVRGVTSYEQYF.

In DNA, the CDR3 is TGTGCCAGCAGGAGTCCTATAGGCGGGGGGCACTATGGCTACACCTTC. This gives the protein CASRSPIGGGHYGYTF. The V gene is TRBV28, the J gene TRBJ1-2; tentative D call: TRBD1 (6 bases). Germline CDR1 is MDHEN and CDR2 is SYDVKM. V lost 6 bases, J lost 3 bases, and 20 bases lay in between. The CDR3 length is 16 residues.

V usage is TRBV7-2 and J usage is TRBJ2-1; D possibly corresponds to TRBD2 (5 bases). The CDR3 consists of 16 residues. V was trimmed by 6 bases and J by 0 bases, leaving 15 bases between them. Germline lookup yields CDR1 SGHTA and CDR2 FQGNSA. CDR3 amino acids: CASRPQRSPSYNEQFF. CDR3 bases: TGTGCCAGCAGGCCTCAGCGGAGCCCCTCCTACAATGAGCAGTTCTTC. Using reference TRBV7-2 and TRBJ2-1 for the parts outside the CDR3, the full variable domain is GAGVSQSPSNKVTEKGKDVELRCDPISGHTALYWYRQSLGQGLEFLIYFQGNSAPDKSGLPSDRFSAERTGGSVSTLTIQRTQQEDSAVYLCASRPQRSPSYNEQFFGPGTRLTVL.

V is TRBV5-4 and J is TRBJ1-4; D call uncertain. This CDR3 has 15 residues. V was pared by 1 base and J by 0 bases, with 7 bases between. Germline CDR1 reads SGHNT; CDR2 reads YYREEE (reference sequence). The CDR3 region has the DNA TGTGCCAGCAGCTTGTTTGCAGCAACTAATGAAAAACTGTTTTTT. Translating gives CASSLFAATNEKLFF.

The chain recombines TRBV7-3 with TRBJ2-7; the match to TRBD1 covers 9 bases. Germline CDR1 reads SGHTA; CDR2 reads FQGTGA. This CDR3 is built from 16 residues. J was trimmed by 6 bases and V by 2 bases; bases with no gene match: 11. CDR3: CASSLLGDRAKGEQYF. The CDR3 nucleotides read TGTGCCAGCAGCTTATTAGGGGACAGGGCGAAGGGCGAGCAGTACTTC.

V is TRBV7-8 and J is TRBJ2-2; D gene unclear. Germline V gives CDR1 SGHVS, CDR2 FQNEAQ. The CDR3 spans 14 residues. Between the trimmed V and J ends, which lost 3 bases and 3 bases, there was a span of 8 bases. The CDR3 loop is CASSFHGYTGELFF. In nucleotides, the CDR3 is TGTGCCAGCAGCTTCCATGGCTACACCGGGGAGCTGTTTTTT.

This clone showed up just once. The rearrangement links TRBV18 to TRBJ1-4; no definite D call. Trimming cost V 3 bases and J 4 bases, with 12 bases left between them. CDR1 and CDR2 from the germline V gene are KGHSH and LQKENI. CDR3 length equals 15 residues. The CDR3 protein is CASSPVGGGNEKLFF. The CDR3 region has the DNA TGTGCCAGCTCACCGGTCGGCGGTGGTAATGAAAAACTGTTTTTT. The variable domain in full, with the rest retrieved from reference TRBV18 and TRBJ1-4, is NAGVMQNPRHLVRRRGQEARLRCSPMKGHSHVYWYRQLPEEGLKFMVYLQKENIIDESGMPKERFSAEFPKEGPSILRIQQVVRGDSAAYFCASSPVGGGNEKLFFGSGTQLSVL.

V is TRBV21-1 and J is TRBJ2-1; the D call of TRBD2 is as the table states it, not checked on the DNA. TRBV21-1 is deemed a pseudogene. There are 14 residues in the CDR3. In DNA form, the CDR3 reads TGTGCCAGCAGCCCCGGTACGCCCAACAATGAGCAGTTCTTC. Translated: CASSPGTPNNEQFF.

This clone showed up just once. The chain uses TRBV9 and TRBJ2-6; 7 nucleotides agree with TRBD2. CDR1 and CDR2 from the germline V gene are SGDLS and YYNGEE. There are 17 residues in the CDR3. J lost 1 base, V lost 0 bases, and 4 bases had no gene match. In nucleotides, the CDR3 is TGTGCCAGCAGCGTAGGGGGAGGGAGTTCTGGGGCCAACGTCCTGACTTTC. This gives the protein CASSVGGGSSGANVLTF.

This clone was observed a few times. This chain's CDR3 is CASSLTGAPFF. DNA for the CDR3: TGTGCCAGCAGCCTCACAGGGGCGCCTTTCTTT. The V and J genes are TRBV3-1 (or the pseudogene TRBV3-2) and TRBJ1-1, with 7 bases aligning to TRBD1. CDR1 is LGHDT and CDR2 is YNNKEL in the germline V gene (reference sequence). This CDR3 is built from 11 residues. V lost 4 bases, J lost 12 bases, and 5 bases stayed unmatched.

V and J are TRBV6-6 and TRBJ1-5, with D tentatively TRBD1 (6 bases). The CDR3 covers 15 residues. The germline gives CDR1 MNHNY, CDR2 SVGAGI (reference sequence). Trimming shortened V by 6 bases and J by 3 bases, and 15 bases separated the two germline ends. CDR3 residues: CASRDSKVINQPQHF. DNA for the CDR3: TGTGCCAGCAGGGACAGCAAGGTAATCAATCAGCCCCAGCATTTT.

The rearrangement joins TRBV3-1 (or the pseudogene TRBV3-2) to TRBJ1-2, with TRBD1 matching 7 bases. With 4 bases clipped from V and 8 bases from J, the junction kept 7 bases outside the gene matches. Germline loops: CDR1 LGHDT, CDR2 YNNKEL (reference sequence). CDR3 size: 13 residues. CDR3 loop: CASSPRQGRGYTF. Here the CDR3 DNA reads TGTGCCAGCAGCCCCCGACAGGGACGGGGCTACACCTTC.

This chain uses TRBV11-2 with TRBJ2-7; the D gene is possibly TRBD1 (6 bases). The length of the CDR3 is 13 residues. CDR1 is SGHAT, CDR2 FQNNGV, per germline. The ends were cut back, 1 base at V and 6 bases at J, with 10 bases in the middle. The CDR3 DNA sequence: TGTGCCAGCAGCTTAGGCAGGGGCCTCGAGCAGTACTTC. Its protein product is CASSLGRGLEQYF.

The CDR3 protein is CSASNLRGAGAYSGNTIYF. The CDR3, as DNA: TGCAGTGCTAGTAACCTCCGGGGGGCGGGGGCCTACTCTGGAAACACCATATATTTT. The V call is TRBV20-1, the J call TRBJ1-3; a possible D gene is TRBD1 (6 bases). The CDR3 has 19 amino acids. Germline V gene sequence: CDR1 DFQATT, CDR2 SNEGSKA (reference sequence). Trimming removed 3 bases at V and 0 bases at J, with 24 bases between.

The J gene is TRBJ2-1, the V gene TRBV6-1; 14 bases align to TRBD2. V dropped 4 bases and J dropped 0; count of bases not matched to a gene: 11. The length of the CDR3 is 20 residues. Germline CDR1 and CDR2: MNHNS and SASEGT. The CDR3 here is CASSGLTSGTSGSSYNEQFF. Here the CDR3 DNA reads TGTGCCAGCAGTGGGCTCACTTCCGGGACTAGCGGGAGCTCCTACAATGAGCAGTTCTTC.

This clone occurred once. The J gene is TRBJ2-5, the V gene TRBV2, with 7 positions matching TRBD2. The CDR3 is 14 residues long. V was clipped by 4 bases and J by 5 bases; unmatched bases: 7. The germline V gene encodes CDR1 SNHLY and CDR2 FYNNEI. DNA for the CDR3: TGTGCCAGCAGTGCAACCAGCGGGAAGGAGACCCAGTACTTC. It yields the protein CASSATSGKETQYF.

The chain employs TRBV7-9 and TRBJ1-1, with 8 nucleotides matching TRBD1. V lost 4 bases to trimming and J lost 0 bases; unmatched junction nucleotides: 1. Per germline, CDR1 SEHNR and CDR2 FQNEAQ (reference sequence). CDR3 size: 14 residues. CDR3 in DNA: TGTGCCAGCAGCTCGGGACAGGTGAACACTGAAGCTTTCTTT. Translated, it gives CASSSGQVNTEAFF.

The gene calls are TRBV7-8 and TRBJ2-1; the match to TRBD2 covers 8 bases. The CDR3 length is 16 residues. Germline lookup yields CDR1 SGHVS and CDR2 FQNEAQ. V was clipped by 4 bases and J by 1 base; unmatched bases: 6. The CDR3 DNA reads as TGTGCCAGCAGCTCGCTAGCGGGTGTGTCCTACAATGAGCAGTTCTTC. Translating gives CASSSLAGVSYNEQFF.

This chain links TRBV7-3 with TRBJ2-1; D gene ambiguous. In germline, CDR1 is SGHTA, CDR2 FQGTGA. Trimming took off 4 bases at V and 7 bases at J, with 14 bases between the two ends. The CDR3 totals 14 residues. The CDR3 bases are TGTGCCAGCAGCTCGCCTCAGCGCCCTAATGAGCAGTTCTTC. It encodes CASSSPQRPNEQFF.

The chain joins TRBV3-1 (or the pseudogene TRBV3-2) to TRBJ2-1, with a weak D call TRBD2 (5 bases). V was shortened by 1 base and J by 12 bases, with 10 bases between the two germline ends. This CDR3 is 12 amino acids long. Looked up from germline, CDR1 is LGHDT and CDR2 is YNNKEL (reference sequence). The CDR3 is CASSQGGGRQFF. The DNA for the CDR3 is TGTGCCAGCAGCCAAGGAGGAGGAAGGCAGTTCTTC.

The chain has TRBV27 and TRBJ2-2, with D unclear. Germline-derived CDR1 and CDR2 are MNHEY and SMNVEV (reference sequence). This CDR3 spans 14 amino acids. V was shortened by 2 bases and J by 4 bases, with 8 bases between the two germline ends. CDR3 amino acids: CASSLVQTTGELFF. Here the CDR3 DNA reads TGTGCCAGCAGTTTAGTACAGACCACCGGGGAGCTGTTTTTT.